Presented here are 8 T cell receptor beta chains from one specimen sequenced in a study of graft-versus-host responses after intestinal transplantation. These receptors are not linked to any known antigen. Sequenced by immunoSEQ multiplex PCR; TCRdb stores in-frame clones only, minus some. The data hold about 120,000 clones, with 85% to 95% observed a single time. Source: unstimulated CD8+ T cells sorted from spleen or lymph node cells, taken before transplant. The receptors originated from a human donor who was the organ donor for an intestinal transplant.

The gene calls are TRBV27 and TRBJ2-1, with 10 bases lining up with TRBD2. In germline, CDR1 is MNHEY, CDR2 SMNVEV (reference sequence). CDR3 length: 13 residues. V lost 1 base, J lost 13 bases, and 4 bases stayed unmatched. CDR3 coding DNA: TGTGCCAGCAGTTTATTTAGCGGGAGGCCACAGTTCTTC. Translating it yields CASSLFSGRPQFF.

This clone was observed once. This sequence joins TRBV5-5 and TRBJ2-1; the D gene is possibly TRBD1 (5 bases). The V and J ends lost 0 bases and 6 bases respectively, with 10 bases between them. The CDR3 is 14 residues long. Germline lookup yields CDR1 SGHKS and CDR2 YYEKEE (reference sequence). In DNA form, the CDR3 reads TGTGCCAGCAGCTTGGTCGCAGGGCCCAATGAGCAGTTCTTC. As protein: CASSLVAGPNEQFF. The variable domain in full, completed from reference TRBV5-5 and TRBJ2-1, reads DAGVTQSPTHLIKTRGQQVTLRCSPISGHKSVSWYQQVLGQGPQFIFQYYEKEERGRGNFPDRFSARQFPNYSSELNVNALLLGDSALYLCASSLVAGPNEQFFGPGTRLTVL.

The chain is built from TRBV27 and TRBJ2-5, with D hard to call. TRBJ2-7 matches the DNA end more closely, so the J call is doubtful. The V gene's germline CDR1 is MNHEY and CDR2 SMNVEV (reference sequence). This CDR3 region has 13 residues. The DNA of the CDR3 is TGTGCCAGCAGTTTAGCGTCCTCCTACGAGCAGTACTTC. Protein: CASSLASSYEQYF.

CDR3 DNA sequence: TGTGCCAGCAGTTTAACCGGAGACCCAGATACGCAGTATTTT. Protein: CASSLTGDPDTQYF. The rearrangement uses TRBV11-2 and TRBJ2-3; no reliable D call. From germline, CDR1 is SGHAT and CDR2 FQNNGV. The V gene lost 6 bases and the J gene lost 4 bases, with 14 bases spanning the gap. This CDR3 spans 14 amino acids.

The J gene is TRBJ1-2, the V gene TRBV4-1; D perhaps matches TRBD1 (5 bases). The CDR3 loop spans 16 amino acids. Trimming shortened V by 5 bases and J by 6 bases, and 22 bases separated the two germline ends. The germline gives CDR1 MGHRA, CDR2 YSYEKL. The chain's CDR3 is CASSKGWLLPQDGYTF. The CDR3 DNA follows: TGCGCCAGCAGCAAAGGTTGGTTATTACCACAGGATGGCTACACCTTC.

This chain links TRBV7-2 with TRBJ2-1, with D tentatively TRBD2 (5 bases). Germline V gene data show CDR1 as SGHTA and CDR2 as FQGNSA. Trimming removed 3 bases at V and 1 base at J, with 10 bases between. The CDR3 has 15 residues. CDR3 sequence (DNA): TGTGCCAGCAGCTTGACTACTGGTTCCTACAATGAGCAGTTCTTC. Its translation is CASSLTTGSYNEQFF. The variable domain in full, completed from reference TRBV7-2 and TRBJ2-1, reads GAGVSQSPSNKVTEKGKDVELRCDPISGHTALYWYRQSLGQGLEFLIYFQGNSAPDKSGLPSDRFSAERTGGSVSTLTIQRTQQEDSAVYLCASSLTTGSYNEQFFGPGTRLTVL.

The chain recombines TRBV9 with TRBJ2-2, with D perhaps being TRBD1 or TRBD2 (5 bases each). CDR3 size: 14 residues. The V gene lost 0 bases and the J gene lost 6 bases, with 9 bases spanning the gap. Germline V lookup: CDR1 SGDLS, CDR2 YYNGEE. As DNA, the CDR3 is TGTGCCAGCAGCGTAGTTGGGGGAGCCGGGGAGCTGTTTTTT. Its translation: CASSVVGGAGELFF. The variable domain in full, with the rest retrieved from reference TRBV9 and TRBJ2-2, is DSGVTQTPKHLITATGQRVTLRCSPRSGDLSVYWYQQSLDQGLQFLIQYYNGEERAKGNILERFSAQQFPDLHSELNLSSLELGDSALYFCASSVVGGAGELFFGEGSRLTVL.

V gene TRBV4-3 combines with J gene TRBJ2-3; TRBD1 matches 9 bases. The CDR3 has 12 amino acids. The J segment lost 10 bases and the V segment lost 1 base, leaving 0 bases of the junction unmatched. Germline-derived CDR1 and CDR2 are LGHNA and YSLEER. This CDR3 reads CASSQGQGAQYF. CDR3 bases: TGCGCCAGCAGCCAAGGACAGGGGGCGCAGTATTTT.